A single sample gave rise to the 3 T cell receptor beta chains below, sequenced in a study of blood T cell repertoires in COVID-19. Libraries were prepared by immunoSEQ multiplex PCR; TCRdb keeps only in-frame clonotypes and omits some of them. The table records approximately 160,000 clones, 85% to 90% of them present only once. Sequencing input: peripheral blood. These receptors were obtained from a man aged 45 to 65 with active or convalescent COVID-19.

The rearrangement links TRBV18 to TRBJ2-1; 12 nucleotides line up with TRBD2. The V gene's germline CDR1 is KGHSH and CDR2 LQKENI. With 2 bases clipped from V and 4 bases from J, the junction kept 6 bases outside the gene matches. CDR3 length equals 17 residues. The CDR3 coding sequence is TGTGCCAGCTCACCAATAGGACTAGCGGGGAAATACAATGAGCAGTTCTTC. Translated, it gives CASSPIGLAGKYNEQFF.

Turning to this clone: The sample holds other DNA sequences that translate to the same CDR3. The rearrangement uses TRBV7-2 and TRBJ2-7, with 12 bases that match TRBD2. This CDR3 is 15 amino acids long. The V and J ends lost 5 bases and 4 bases, in that order; junction bases with no gene match: 6. Germline loops: CDR1 SGHTA, CDR2 FQGNSA. CDR3 bases: TGTGCCAGCAGCCCAAGGACTAGCGGGACGTACGAGCAGTACTTC. This codes for CASSPRTSGTYEQYF.

This chain joins TRBV5-1 and TRBJ1-2, with unresolved D. The CDR3 is 12 residues long. From germline, CDR1 is SGHRS and CDR2 YFSETQ. V was shortened by 1 base and J by 2 bases, with 3 bases between the two germline ends. The CDR3 here is CASSLPNYGYTF. CDR3 DNA sequence: TGCGCCAGCAGCTTGCCGAACTATGGCTACACCTTC.